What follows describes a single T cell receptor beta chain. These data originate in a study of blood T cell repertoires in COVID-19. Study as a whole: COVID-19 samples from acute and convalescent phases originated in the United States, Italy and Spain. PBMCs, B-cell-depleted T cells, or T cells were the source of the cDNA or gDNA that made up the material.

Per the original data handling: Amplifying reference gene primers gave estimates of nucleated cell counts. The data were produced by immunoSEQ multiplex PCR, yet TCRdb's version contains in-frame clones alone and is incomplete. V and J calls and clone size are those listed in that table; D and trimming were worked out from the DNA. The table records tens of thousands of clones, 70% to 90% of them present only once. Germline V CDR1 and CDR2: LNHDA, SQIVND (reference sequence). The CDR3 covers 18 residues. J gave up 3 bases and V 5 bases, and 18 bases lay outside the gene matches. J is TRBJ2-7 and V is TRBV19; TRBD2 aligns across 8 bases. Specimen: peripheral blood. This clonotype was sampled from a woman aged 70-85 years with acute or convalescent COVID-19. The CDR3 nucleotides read TGTGCCAGTAGTCTAAGCCTAGCGGGCTGGGACATGGGCTACGAGCAGTACTTC. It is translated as CASSLSLAGWDMGYEQYF.